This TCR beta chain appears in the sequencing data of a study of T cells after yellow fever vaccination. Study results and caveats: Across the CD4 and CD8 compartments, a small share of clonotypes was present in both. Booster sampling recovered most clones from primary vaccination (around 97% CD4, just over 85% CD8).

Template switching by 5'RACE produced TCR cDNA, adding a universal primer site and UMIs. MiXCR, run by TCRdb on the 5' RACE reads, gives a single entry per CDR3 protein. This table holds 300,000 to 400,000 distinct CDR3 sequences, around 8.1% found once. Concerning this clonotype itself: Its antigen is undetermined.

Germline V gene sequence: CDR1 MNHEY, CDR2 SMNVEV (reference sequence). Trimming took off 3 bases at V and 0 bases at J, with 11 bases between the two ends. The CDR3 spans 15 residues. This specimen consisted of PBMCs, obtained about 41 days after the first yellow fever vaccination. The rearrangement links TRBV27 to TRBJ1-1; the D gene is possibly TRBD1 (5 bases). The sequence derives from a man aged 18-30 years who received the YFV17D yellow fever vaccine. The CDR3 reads CASSLSGPMNTEAFF. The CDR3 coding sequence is TGTGCCAGCAGTTTGTCGGGACCCATGAACACTGAAGCTTTCTTT.